Listed below are T cell receptor beta chains from one sample, sequenced in a study of response to subunit inactivated influenza vaccine. Each CDR3 protein is one row after TCRdb ran MiXCR on the RT-PCR reads. The sample shows about 480,000 distinct CDR3 sequences, over 10% of them seen only once. Sequenced here: PBMCs from blood, sampled about 40 days after vaccination. Receptors originate from a man aged 50 to 59 who received an inactivated influenza vaccine. CDR3s include the opening cysteine and the closing phenylalanine or tryptophan. D genes are given only for firm matches. A clone size is listed for some rows: how often the clone was seen (once, few, many), or a class if it is expanded.

d_gene: -
v_gene: TRBV6-5
j_gene: TRBJ1-5
abundance: -
CDR3aa: CASSYPGRGSQPQHF
CDR3nt: TGTGCCAGCAGTTACCCAGGACGGGGGAGTCAGCCCCAGCATTTT

d_gene: -
v_gene: TRBV4-1
j_gene: TRBJ1-1
abundance: many
CDR3aa: CASSQESLGGRRTEAFF
CDR3nt: TGCGCCAGCAGCCAGGAATCGTTGGGGGGAAGGAGGACTGAAGCTTTCTTT

d_gene: -
v_gene: TRBV5-1
j_gene: TRBJ2-5
abundance: -
CDR3aa: CASSLQDGQETQYF
CDR3nt: TGCGCCAGCAGCTTACAGGACGGCCAAGAGACCCAGTACTTC

d_gene: -
v_gene: TRBV5-1
j_gene: TRBJ2-7
abundance: many
CDR3aa: CASSLIGQSYEQYF
CDR3nt: TGCGCCAGCAGCTTGATTGGACAGTCCTACGAGCAGTACTTC

d_gene: TRBD2
v_gene: TRBV20-1
j_gene: TRBJ2-7
abundance: few
CDR3aa: CSTRPGRLAGGLSYEQYF
CDR3nt: TGCAGTACTAGACCAGGACGCCTAGCGGGGGGGTTGAGCTACGAGCAGTACTTC

d_gene: -
v_gene: TRBV6-5
j_gene: TRBJ2-2
abundance: -
CDR3aa: CASSYGPGELFF
CDR3nt: TGTGCCAGCAGTTATGGGCCCGGGGAGCTGTTTTTT

d_gene: -
v_gene: TRBV20-1
j_gene: TRBJ1-2
abundance: few
CDR3aa: CSARLIDGYTF
CDR3nt: TGCAGTGCTAGACTGATAGATGGCTACACCTTC

d_gene: -
v_gene: TRBV12-3/TRBV12-4
j_gene: TRBJ2-7
abundance: -
CDR3aa: CASSLSGKGTEQYF
CDR3nt: TGTGCCAGCAGTTTGAGCGGTAAGGGAACCGAGCAGTACTTC

d_gene: -
v_gene: TRBV4-2
j_gene: TRBJ2-6
abundance: -
CDR3aa: CASSQDRGANVLTF
CDR3nt: TGTGCCAGCAGCCAAGATCGAGGGGCCAACGTCCTGACTTTC

d_gene: -
v_gene: TRBV14
j_gene: TRBJ2-3
abundance: -
CDR3aa: CASSQDQLARTDTQYF
CDR3nt: TGTGCCAGCAGCCAAGATCAACTAGCCCGCACAGATACGCAGTATTTT

d_gene: TRBD2
v_gene: TRBV29-1
j_gene: TRBJ2-1
abundance: few
CDR3aa: CSVGTSGSHNEQFF
CDR3nt: TGCAGCGTTGGAACTAGCGGTTCCCACAATGAGCAGTTCTTC

d_gene: -
v_gene: TRBV4-3
j_gene: TRBJ1-2
abundance: few
CDR3aa: CASSQERGTGYTF
CDR3nt: TGCGCCAGCAGCCAAGAGCGGGGGACAGGCTACACCTTC

d_gene: -
v_gene: TRBV7-9
j_gene: TRBJ1-6
abundance: many
CDR3aa: CASSLGPPREKDSPLHF
CDR3nt: TGTGCCAGCAGCTTAGGCCCCCCCAGGGAGAAGGATTCACCCCTCCACTTT

d_gene: TRBD2
v_gene: TRBV20-1
j_gene: TRBJ2-7
abundance: -
CDR3aa: CSASGLAGREQYF
CDR3nt: TGCAGTGCTAGCGGACTAGCGGGGAGGGAGCAGTACTTC

d_gene: TRBD2
v_gene: TRBV6-1
j_gene: TRBJ2-7
abundance: -
CDR3aa: CASSPPGLAYEQYF
CDR3nt: TGTGCCAGCAGTCCGCCGGGACTAGCGTACGAGCAGTACTTC

d_gene: -
v_gene: TRBV7-2
j_gene: TRBJ2-1
abundance: many
CDR3aa: CASSPRVGGQFF
CDR3nt: TGTGCCAGCAGCCCCCGGGTGGGAGGGCAGTTCTTC